This T cell receptor (beta chain) was observed in a study of neurological immune-mediated disorders. This CDR3 has 13 residues. V was clipped by 6 bases and J by 3 bases, with 14 bases between them. Germline V gene lookup returns CDR1 DFQATT and CDR2 SNEGSKA (reference sequence). Study findings and constraints: The greatest TCR clonal expansion appeared in HTLV-1-associated myelopathy and the smallest, falling below healthy controls, in multiple sclerosis.

This clonotype was observed at least ten times. Its antigen is unidentified. In TCRdb, the 5' RACE reads were re-called with MiXCR into one record per CDR3 protein. The sample consists of 70,000 to 95,000 distinct CDR3 sequences, 17% of them appearing once. This clonotype was obtained from a middle-aged woman in good health. The rearrangement joins TRBV20-1 to TRBJ1-2; TRBD1 might be the D (5 bases). Material: PBMCs. CDR3 coding DNA: TGCAGTGCAGCCCTCGGGGGGGACTATGGCTACACCTTC. Its translation is CSAALGGDYGYTF.